The 11 T cell receptor beta chains below were found in one sample sequenced in a study of control samples from healthy donors and cancer patients. Sequencing was performed with immunoSEQ multiplex PCR; in TCRdb, only in-frame clones are kept and a portion is missing. The sample contains about 160,000 clones, 80% to 90% of which appear only once. The source material was blood. The receptors were sampled from a man younger than 40 in good health.

The V gene is TRBV27, the J gene TRBJ2-2; D remains ambiguous. With 5 bases removed from V and 6 bases from J, the gap between germline ends came to 10 bases. The germline V gene encodes CDR1 MNHEY and CDR2 SMNVEV (reference sequence). The CDR3 extends over 13 amino acids. CDR3 DNA sequence: TGTGCCAGCAGTCTTCAGATGGCCGGGGAGCTGTTTTTT. Its translation: CASSLQMAGELFF.

This clone was seen just once. CDR3 region: CSVVGPLEASTDTQYF. The CDR3 DNA follows: TGCAGCGTCGTGGGACCCCTCGAAGCTAGCACAGATACGCAGTATTTT. This chain joins TRBV29-1 and TRBJ2-3; D might be TRBD1 or TRBD2, each matching 5 bases. The germline CDR1 and CDR2 sequences are SQVTM and ANQGSEA. The V and J ends lost 6 bases and 0 bases respectively, with 19 bases between them. The length of the CDR3 is 16 residues.

The CDR3 protein is CASSTDSLRRAYEQYF. CDR3 sequence (DNA): TGCGCCAGCAGCACGGACAGCCTTAGGAGGGCTTACGAGCAGTACTTC. This sequence joins TRBV5-1 and TRBJ2-7; D may be TRBD1 or TRBD2 (6 bases each). V gave up 4 bases and J gave up 4 bases, with 21 bases separating them. The CDR3 extends over 16 amino acids. Germline V gene data show CDR1 as SGHRS and CDR2 as YFSETQ. The complete variable domain, with remaining parts taken from reference TRBV5-1 and TRBJ2-7, reads KAGVTQTPRYLIKTRGQQVTLSCSPISGHRSVSWYQQTPGQGLQFLFEYFSETQRNKGNFPGRFSGRQFSNSRSEMNVSTLELGDSALYLCASSTDSLRRAYEQYFGPGTRLTVT.

A remark on this clone: No DNA is shown, since the ends of the CDR3 on it are uncertain; the CDR3 is the one TCRdb lists. V is TRBV28 and J is TRBJ2-1; whether TRBD2, the table's D call, matches the DNA was not checked. Germline values: CDR1 MDHEN, CDR2 SYDVKM. Inclusive of both ends, the CDR3 amounts to 16 amino acids. The CDR3 protein is CASSTWTGPVGYGAFF.

This sequence joins TRBV23-1 and TRBJ1-4, with a tentative D call TRBD1 (5 bases). TRBV23-1 is known as an ORF, though its function is uncertain. V lost 2 bases and J 7 bases, leaving 5 bases between the germline ends. This CDR3 is built from 12 residues. The CDR3 loop is CASSQRGEKLFF. The CDR3 nucleotides read TGCGCCAGCAGTCAAAGGGGTGAAAAACTGTTTTTT.

This clone was recorded only once. In DNA form, the CDR3 reads TGTGCCAGCAGCTTTTTATCCCGAGACAGAGGTGGATACGAGCAGTACTTC. Encoded protein: CASSFLSRDRGGYEQYF. The rearrangement joins TRBV5-8 to TRBJ2-7, with D perhaps TRBD1 (5 bases). Between the trimmed V and J ends, which lost 2 bases and 4 bases, there was a span of 22 bases. Germline values: CDR1 SGHTS, CDR2 YDEGEE. This CDR3 has 17 amino acids.

V is TRBV7-3 and J is TRBJ2-5; perhaps TRBD1 as D (5 bases). There are 15 residues in the CDR3. V lost 1 base and J lost 4, with 13 bases in between. CDR1 is SGHTA, CDR2 FQGTGA, per germline. This CDR3 reads CASSLMGQRGETQYF. For the CDR3, the DNA is TGTGCCAGCAGCTTAATGGGGCAGAGAGGAGAGACCCAGTACTTC.

The chain combines TRBV15 with TRBJ2-3; 8 bases are shared with TRBD1. J lost 2 bases, V lost 5 bases, and 9 bases had no gene match. Germline values: CDR1 LNHNV, CDR2 YYDKDF (reference sequence). The CDR3 covers 16 residues. The CDR3 protein is CATSGPGQAFTDTQYF. CDR3 nucleotides: TGTGCCACCAGCGGCCCGGGACAGGCATTCACAGATACGCAGTATTTT.

The rearrangement links TRBV10-3 to TRBJ2-1, with D tentatively TRBD1 or TRBD2 (5 bases each). V shed 7 bases and J shed 9 bases, with 25 bases lying between them. The CDR3 consists of 16 residues. Germline CDR1 and CDR2: ENHRY and SYGVKD. The chain's CDR3 is CAITRSIPGPGGEQFF. The CDR3 DNA follows: TGTGCCATCACCCGCTCGATCCCGGGACCAGGTGGTGAGCAGTTCTTC.

This rearrangement joins TRBV29-1 to TRBJ1-6; D unresolved. This CDR3 has 13 amino acids. V was shortened by 4 bases and J by 7 bases, with 11 bases between the two germline ends. From germline, CDR1 is SQVTM and CDR2 ANQGSEA. The CDR3 DNA sequence: TGCAGCGTTGGAATCGGGGAGAATTCACCCCTCCACTTT. It codes for CSVGIGENSPLHF.

This chain links TRBV7-9 with TRBJ2-5; D unresolved. From germline, CDR1 is SEHNR and CDR2 FQNEAQ (reference sequence). The CDR3 runs to 12 residues. V gave up 5 bases and J gave up 5 bases, with 9 bases separating them. CDR3 residues: CASSLVLETQYF. The CDR3 nucleotides read TGTGCCAGCAGCCTAGTTTTGGAGACCCAGTACTTC.